The next 8 T cell receptor beta chains were all read from a single sample in a study of cytomegalovirus exposure and HLA in healthy donors. Using immunoSEQ multiplex PCR, the repertoire was profiled, and TCRdb retains in-frame clones only, with some absent. The sample lists 140,000 or so clones, approximately 93% occurring once. The sequencing input was PBMCs. These receptors were taken from a young man in good health and CMV-seronegative.

Remarks on this clone: Other DNA sequences within the sample encode an identical CDR3. The chain recombines TRBV5-1 with TRBJ1-1, with D possibly matching TRBD1 (6 bases). Trimming cost V 0 bases and J 4 bases, with 10 bases left between them. The CDR3 is made up of 14 amino acids. CDR1 and CDR2 (germline): SGHRS, YFSETQ. Written as DNA, the CDR3 is TGCGCCAGCAGCTTGGTCGGGGGGCCCACTGAAGCTTTCTTT. It is translated as CASSLVGGPTEAFF.

This clone was recorded only once. CDR3 sequence reads: CASSPPMSSGSQETQYF. DNA for the CDR3: TGTGCCAGCTCACCACCGATGTCTAGCGGGAGTCAAGAGACCCAGTACTTC. The chain has TRBV18 and TRBJ2-5; 10 positions match TRBD2. The CDR3 contains 17 residues. V lost 0 bases, J lost 2 bases, and 6 bases stayed unmatched. Germline assignment: CDR1 KGHSH and CDR2 LQKENI.

V is TRBV5-4 and J is TRBJ2-2, with a weak D call TRBD2 (6 bases). Germline assignment: CDR1 SGHNT and CDR2 YYREEE (reference sequence). The ends were cut back, 4 bases at V and 7 bases at J, with 11 bases in the middle. The CDR3 runs to 13 residues. CDR3 region: CASSPSGVGELFF. The CDR3 DNA is TGTGCCAGCAGCCCGTCGGGGGTCGGGGAGCTGTTTTTT.

The chain carries TRBV2 and TRBJ1-1, with D possibly matching TRBD1 (5 bases). The CDR3 loop spans 13 amino acids. V was shortened by 4 bases and J by 1 base, with 7 bases between the two germline ends. Germline CDR1 is SNHLY and CDR2 is FYNNEI. CDR3 residues: CASSADRNTEAFF. The CDR3 coding sequence is TGTGCCAGCAGTGCTGACAGGAACACTGAAGCTTTCTTT.

The chain links TRBV4-1 to TRBJ2-5; tentatively, D is TRBD2 (6 bases). Germline V gives CDR1 MGHRA, CDR2 YSYEKL. This CDR3 is 15 amino acids long. V was cut by 1 base and J by 2 bases, with 11 bases left in between. The CDR3 loop is CASSQGSGEQETQYF. The CDR3 DNA reads as TGCGCCAGCAGCCAAGGTAGCGGAGAACAAGAGACCCAGTACTTC.

The CDR3 DNA follows: TGTGCCAGCAGCTTAGCGCAAGGGGGTAGCAATCAGCCCCAGCATTTT. This sequence encodes CASSLAQGGSNQPQHF. This chain links TRBV7-8 with TRBJ1-5, with D perhaps matching TRBD1 (6 bases). V was pared by 0 bases and J by 0 bases, with 9 bases between. CDR1 is SGHVS and CDR2 is FQNEAQ in the germline V gene. CDR3 length: 16 amino acids.

This chain joins TRBV19 and TRBJ2-5; 9 bases are shared with TRBD1. CDR3 length: 18 residues. Germline loops: CDR1 LNHDA, CDR2 SQIVND (reference sequence). Germline trimming cut 3 bases from V and 7 bases from J; bases unmatched to any gene: 18. CDR3 coding DNA: TGTGCCAGTAGTATCGACCCCGGGACAGGGAGGCAAAGGGCGACCCAGTACTTC. Residues: CASSIDPGTGRQRATQYF.

The rearrangement links TRBV2 to TRBJ2-7; D call uncertain. Looked up from germline, CDR1 is SNHLY and CDR2 is FYNNEI. This CDR3 has 14 residues. Trimming took off 6 bases at V and 3 bases at J, with 15 bases between the two ends. This CDR3 reads CASSAGPTGYEQYF. In nucleotides, the CDR3 is TGTGCCAGCAGCGCAGGTCCCACCGGCTACGAGCAGTACTTC.